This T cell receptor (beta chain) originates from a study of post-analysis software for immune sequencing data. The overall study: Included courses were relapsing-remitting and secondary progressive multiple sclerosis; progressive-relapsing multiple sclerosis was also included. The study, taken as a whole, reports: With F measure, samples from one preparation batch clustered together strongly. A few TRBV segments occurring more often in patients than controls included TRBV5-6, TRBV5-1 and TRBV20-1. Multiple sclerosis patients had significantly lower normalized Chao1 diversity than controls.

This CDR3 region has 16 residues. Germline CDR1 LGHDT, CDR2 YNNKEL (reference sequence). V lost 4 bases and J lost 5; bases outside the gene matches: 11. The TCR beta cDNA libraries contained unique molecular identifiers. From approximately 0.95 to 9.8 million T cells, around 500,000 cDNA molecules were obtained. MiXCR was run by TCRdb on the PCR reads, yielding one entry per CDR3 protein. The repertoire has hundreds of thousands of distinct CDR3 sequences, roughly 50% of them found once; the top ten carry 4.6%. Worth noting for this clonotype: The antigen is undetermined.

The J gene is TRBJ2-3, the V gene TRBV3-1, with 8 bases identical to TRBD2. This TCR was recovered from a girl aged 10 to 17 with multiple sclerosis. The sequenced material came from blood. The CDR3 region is CASSPYQRGGKDTQYF. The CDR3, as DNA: TGTGCCAGCAGCCCATATCAACGGGGGGGGAAAGATACGCAGTATTTT.